These 28 T cell receptor beta chains were all obtained from the same sample, sequenced in a study of human T cells and chemical hapten exposure. From the RACE reads, TCRdb called clonotypes with MiXCR, one entry per CDR3 protein. The table records tens of thousands of distinct CDR3 sequences, over 9.5% of them present only once. The time point here: pre-sensitization, week 0. Treatment reported: therapeutic diphenylcyclopropenone sensitization with weekly scalp DPC. Specimen: whole blood, collected in connection with sensitization to the hapten diphenylcyclopropenone (DPC). Receptor source: a young man with alopecia areata. Some clones in this sample may be carry-over from other donors' samples.

Judged by abundance, this clonotype is medium-sized (0.01 to 0.1%). V and J are TRBV12-3 or TRBV12-4 and TRBJ2-3; maybe TRBD1 (7 bases). The CDR3 length is 16 residues. V was pared by 6 bases and J by 2 bases, with 18 bases between. CDR3 nucleotides: TGTGCCAGCAGCCCACCAGGGGGACTTTCCACAGATACGCAGTATTTT. It yields the protein CASSPPGGLSTDTQYF.

The sample holds a few counts of this clonotype. The chain links TRBV7-6 to TRBJ2-7, with D possibly being TRBD1 or TRBD2 (5 bases each). The CDR3 length is 13 residues. V lost 3 bases to trimming and J lost 7 bases, with 13 bases between them. The germline V gene encodes CDR1 SGHVS and CDR2 FNYEAQ. CDR3 region: CASSFARDGEQYF. CDR3 nucleotide sequence: TGTGCCAGCAGCTTCGCCAGGGACGGAGAGCAGTACTTC.

This clonotype appeared many times. V usage is TRBV7-8 and J usage is TRBJ1-2; perhaps TRBD1 as D (6 bases). Trimming left V 5 bases short and J 14 bases short, with 18 bases between. From germline, CDR1 is SGHVS and CDR2 FQNEAQ. The CDR3 totals 12 residues. This CDR3 reads CASSLGTGSRTF. The CDR3 DNA is TGTGCCAGCAGCCTGGGCACAGGGTCCAGAACCTTC.

This clonotype was detected only a few times. This sequence joins TRBV28 and TRBJ1-1, with D maybe TRBD1 (5 bases). CDR1 and CDR2 (germline): MDHEN, SYDVKM. Trimming pared 6 bases from V and 4 bases from J, leaving 15 bases between. The CDR3 length is 14 residues. Written as DNA, the CDR3 is TGTGCCAGCAGACCCCCCGGGGCCCCCACTGAAGCTTTCTTT. Its protein is CASRPPGAPTEAFF.

The V gene is TRBV12-3 or TRBV12-4, the J gene TRBJ2-6; 8 nucleotides agree with TRBD1. V lost 5 bases, J lost 1 base, and 13 bases stayed unmatched. The CDR3 runs to 19 residues. The CDR3 protein is CASSPSAGGLGSGANVLTF. The CDR3 nucleotides read TGTGCCAGCAGTCCTTCCGCAGGGGGCCTTGGGTCTGGGGCCAACGTCCTGACTTTC.

The sample holds many counts of this clonotype. The V and J genes are TRBV18 and TRBJ1-5; no clear D. The ends were cut back, 3 bases at V and 5 bases at J, with 8 bases in the middle. The CDR3 runs 13 residues. Germline loops: CDR1 KGHSH, CDR2 LQKENI. The CDR3 DNA follows: TGTGCCAGCTCACCGTCAGATTATCAGCCCCAGCATTTT. Translation gives CASSPSDYQPQHF.

This clonotype was seen at least ten times. The chain has TRBV10-3 and TRBJ1-2, with D perhaps matching TRBD1 (5 bases). There are 14 residues in the CDR3. The germline CDR1 and CDR2 sequences are ENHRY and SYGVKD. V shed 11 bases and J shed 5 bases, with 21 bases lying between them. Here the CDR3 reads CASKPGDAIYGYTF. Written as DNA, the CDR3 is TGTGCCTCCAAACCCGGGGACGCGATATATGGCTACACCTTC.

This clonotype was recorded at least ten times. The chain couples TRBV2 to TRBJ2-1; possibly TRBD2 for D (5 bases). Trimming took off 4 bases at V and 3 bases at J, with 16 bases between the two ends. CDR1 SNHLY and CDR2 FYNNEI come from the germline V gene. The CDR3 loop spans 16 amino acids. CDR3 nucleotide sequence: TGTGCCAGCAGTGGCGTTGCTAGCCGCTTCTACAATGAGCAGTTCTTC. Amino acid sequence: CASSGVASRFYNEQFF.

This clonotype was seen only a few times. The J gene is TRBJ1-6, the V gene TRBV7-8; no clear D gene. Germline V CDR1 and CDR2: SGHVS, FQNEAQ. With 0 bases removed from V and 6 bases from J, the gap between germline ends came to 9 bases. This CDR3 comprises 15 residues. CDR3 sequence reads: CASSLARGGNSPLHF. CDR3 sequence (DNA): TGTGCCAGCAGCTTAGCTCGTGGTGGTAATTCACCCCTCCACTTT.

The genes are TRBV29-1 and TRBJ1-1; 10 nucleotides agree with TRBD1. Looked up from germline, CDR1 is SQVTM and CDR2 is ANQGSEA. V gave up 7 bases and J gave up 6 bases; unmatched junction bases: 2. This CDR3 is built from 11 residues. The DNA for the CDR3 is TGCAGCGCAGACAGGGGGCCTGAAGCTTTCTTT. This sequence encodes CSADRGPEAFF.

This clonotype occurred many times. Here the CDR3 DNA reads TGTGCCAGCTCACCACCCCGGCAGGGGAGCGGCTACACCTTC. Amino acids: CASSPPRQGSGYTF. The chain has TRBV18 and TRBJ1-2, with D maybe TRBD1 (6 bases). The ends were cut back, 0 bases at V and 8 bases at J, with 13 bases in the middle. The CDR3 sequence is 14 residues long. Germline assignment: CDR1 KGHSH and CDR2 LQKENI.

At least ten counts were recorded for this clonotype. The CDR3 sequence is CASSLEGTKQFF. DNA of the CDR3: TGTGCCAGCAGCTTAGAGGGGACCAAGCAGTTCTTC. The genes are TRBV7-3 and TRBJ2-1; D is tentatively TRBD1 or TRBD2 (5 bases each). CDR3 length: 12 amino acids. V dropped 2 bases and J dropped 11 bases, with 10 bases sitting between them. Germline V gene lookup returns CDR1 SGHTA and CDR2 FQGTGA.

This clonotype has at least ten counts. This rearrangement joins TRBV12-3 or TRBV12-4 to TRBJ2-7; 7 positions match TRBD1. V lost 4 bases and J lost 2; bases outside the gene matches: 11. CDR3 length: 16 residues. DNA of the CDR3: TGTGCCAGCAGTTCTCCGTTCCGGCAGGGGGCCTACGAGCAGTACTTC. Its translation: CASSSPFRQGAYEQYF.

V is TRBV20-1 and J is TRBJ2-1; 11 nucleotides agree with TRBD2. Losses at the gene ends were 5 bases for V and 10 bases for J; bases not matched to a gene: 10. This CDR3 region has 14 residues. Per germline, CDR1 DFQATT and CDR2 SNEGSKA (reference sequence). The CDR3 spells CSALTRTSGQEQFF. For the CDR3, the DNA is TGCAGTGCTTTAACCCGGACTAGCGGGCAAGAGCAGTTCTTC.

This clonotype occurred a few times. This chain uses TRBV7-8 with TRBJ2-2; D unresolved. This CDR3 has 16 amino acids. Germline CDR1 SGHVS, CDR2 FQNEAQ. With 2 bases removed from V and 2 bases from J, the gap between germline ends came to 12 bases. DNA of the CDR3: TGTGCCAGCAGCTTAAGTCCTAACTTAAACACCGGGGAGCTGTTTTTT. This codes for CASSLSPNLNTGELFF.

The J gene is TRBJ1-3, the V gene TRBV3-1, with unresolved D. Germline assignment: CDR1 LGHDT and CDR2 YNNKEL (reference sequence). The length of the CDR3 is 15 residues. Deletions cut 2 bases from V and 4 bases from J, with 12 bases between. CDR3 in amino acids: CASSQSALPGNTIYF. In DNA form, the CDR3 reads TGTGCCAGCAGCCAAAGTGCCCTCCCCGGAAACACCATATATTTT.

There are many counts of this clonotype. This sequence joins TRBV18 and TRBJ2-5; D tentatively fits TRBD1 or TRBD2 (6 bases each). In germline, CDR1 is KGHSH, CDR2 LQKENI. The V and J ends lost 6 bases and 2 bases respectively, with 13 bases between them. The CDR3 has 14 residues. The CDR3 region is CASSPGAVQETQYF. CDR3 DNA: TGTGCCAGCTCCCCGGGGGCGGTTCAAGAGACCCAGTACTTC.

This clonotype occurred a few times. The chain joins TRBV12-3 or TRBV12-4 to TRBJ1-6; D perhaps matches TRBD1 (6 bases). Trimming cost V 6 bases and J 10 bases, with 16 bases left between them. CDR3 length: 14 residues. This chain's CDR3 is CASRVRGIESPLHF. The CDR3 region has the DNA TGTGCCAGCAGGGTGAGGGGGATAGAGTCACCCCTCCACTTT.

The CDR3 here is CASSPRTGYNEQYF. The CDR3 coding sequence is TGTGCCAGCAGCCCCCGGACAGGGTACAATGAGCAGTACTTC. The chain links TRBV7-6 to TRBJ2-1, with 8 bases that match TRBD1. TRBJ2-7 explains the end of the DNA better; the J call may be wrong. This CDR3 has 14 amino acids. The germline gives CDR1 SGHVS, CDR2 FNYEAQ.

The J gene is TRBJ2-3, the V gene TRBV6-2 or TRBV6-3; D is perhaps TRBD1 (6 bases). The germline gives CDR1 MNHEY, CDR2 SVGEGT. The V end lost 7 bases, the J end lost 2 bases, and 16 bases lay between the germline ends. The CDR3 is 15 residues long. In DNA, the CDR3 is TGTGCCAGCAAACGGGACGGACAGCCCACAGATACGCAGTATTTT. Translating it yields CASKRDGQPTDTQYF.

There are many counts of this clonotype. V and J are TRBV5-1 and TRBJ2-5; TRBD2 matches 11 bases. Per germline, CDR1 SGHRS and CDR2 YFSETQ. This CDR3 is built from 15 residues. The trim removed 2 bases at V and 5 bases at J, leaving 5 bases unmatched. This chain's CDR3 is CASSFSGGAFETQYF. Written as DNA, the CDR3 is TGCGCCAGCAGCTTTAGCGGGGGGGCCTTTGAGACCCAGTACTTC.

This clonotype was seen ten or more times. The chain couples TRBV20-1 to TRBJ1-4; D unclear. The CDR3 consists of 11 residues. Germline CDR1 reads DFQATT; CDR2 reads SNEGSKA (reference sequence). V lost 4 bases, J lost 5 bases, and 5 bases lay in between. The CDR3 is CSATQNEKLFF. DNA for the CDR3: TGCAGTGCTACGCAGAATGAAAAACTGTTTTTT.

This clonotype has a count of ten or more. This sequence joins TRBV6-5 and TRBJ1-1, with D possibly being TRBD1 (5 bases). V was pared by 5 bases and J by 5 bases, with 15 bases between. The CDR3 has 14 amino acids. From germline, CDR1 is MNHEY and CDR2 SVGAGI. The CDR3 region has the DNA TGTGCCAGCAGTCCTCCGATGGGGGGGACTGAAGCTTTCTTT. It codes for CASSPPMGGTEAFF.

The gene calls are TRBV5-1 and TRBJ2-1; 8 nucleotides match TRBD2. The J segment lost 7 bases and the V segment lost 6 bases, leaving 15 bases of the junction unmatched. The CDR3 is made up of 16 amino acids. Germline CDR1 reads SGHRS; CDR2 reads YFSETQ. The CDR3 protein is CASNTVAGTPGNEQFF. CDR3 nucleotide sequence: TGCGCCAGCAATACTGTAGCGGGGACCCCTGGGAATGAGCAGTTCTTC.

This sequence joins TRBV29-1 and TRBJ2-3; 8 positions match TRBD2. The length of the CDR3 is 13 residues. Trimming cost V 5 bases and J 0 bases; bases outside gene matches: 1. Germline V CDR1 and CDR2: SQVTM, ANQGSEA. In DNA, the CDR3 is TGCAGCGTTTCTAGCGGGAGCACAGATACGCAGTATTTT. This codes for CSVSSGSTDTQYF.

In this sample, this clonotype turned up many times. This chain uses TRBV6-5 with TRBJ1-2, with 12 nucleotides matching TRBD1. CDR1 and CDR2 (germline): MNHEY, SVGAGI. V gave up 6 bases and J gave up 5 bases; unmatched junction bases: 16. The CDR3 is 18 residues long. The CDR3 nucleotides are TGTGCCAGCAGGAATAACTCTCCGGGACAGGGGGCGTTTTATGGCTACACCTTC. This translates into CASRNNSPGQGAFYGYTF.

This clonotype was detected many times. This chain joins TRBV20-1 and TRBJ2-6; 7 nucleotides line up with TRBD1. In germline, CDR1 is DFQATT, CDR2 SNEGSKA (reference sequence). The CDR3 sequence is 14 residues long. J gave up 2 bases and V 5 bases, and 3 bases lay outside the gene matches. The CDR3, as DNA: TGCAGTGCTCCTACAGGGGCTGGGGCCAACGTCCTGACTTTC. Protein: CSAPTGAGANVLTF.

This chain connects TRBV5-3 to TRBJ2-2; 7 nucleotides match TRBD1. Being an ORF, TRBV5-3 has a function that is uncertain. This CDR3 spans 17 amino acids. Germline trimming cut 3 bases from V and 0 bases from J; bases unmatched to any gene: 8. CDR3 DNA: TGTGCCAGAAGCTACGGGACAGAAAAAACGAACACCGGGGAGCTGTTTTTT. Encoded protein: CARSYGTEKTNTGELFF.